Listed here is a single T cell receptor (beta chain). Its antigen is still unknown. From the 5' RACE reads, TCRdb lists one entry per CDR3 protein and no DNA. This table holds 300,000 to 500,000 distinct CDR3 sequences. This sample was taken from a study of T cells expressing NK-cell markers. Across the whole study: One of the eight sequenced donors was seronegative, whereas the other seven were HCMV-seropositive. Whole-study findings and limits: The dominant NKG2C+ clonotypes represented about 1.0-8% of CD8+ T cells in over 5 donors.

CDR3 length equals 17 residues. Germline lookup yields CDR1 DFQATT and CDR2 SNEGSKA (reference sequence). The rearrangement links TRBV20-1 to TRBJ2-1; without DNA, the TCRdb call of TRBD1 cannot be checked. This clonotype originated in a woman aged 45-65 years in good health. The specimen was blood T cells: a sorted CD56 or NKG2C T cell subset, CD4+ or CD8+ T cells, or bulk PBMC T cells (not recorded which). This CDR3 is CSASPSLVTGSYNEQFF.